This TCR beta chain comes out of a study of cytomegalovirus exposure and HLA in healthy donors. Sequencing was performed with immunoSEQ multiplex PCR; in TCRdb, only in-frame clones are kept and a portion is missing. The sample lists some 160,000 clones; around 90% were seen once. The sample consisted of PBMCs. The sequence came from a man between 18 and 29 years old in good health and CMV-seronegative.

The CDR3 sequence is CASSPTSEINTGELFF. DNA for the CDR3: TGTGCCAGCTCACCGACTAGCGAGATCAACACCGGGGAGCTGTTTTTT. The chain has TRBV18 and TRBJ2-2, with 8 bases lining up with TRBD2. Trimming cost V 3 bases and J 2 bases; bases outside gene matches: 5. The CDR3 totals 16 residues. Per the germline V gene, CDR1 is KGHSH and CDR2 is LQKENI.